The 10 T cell receptor beta chains reported below all come from one sample, sequenced in a study of OX40 agonist ivuxolimab in advanced cancers. Profiling relied on immunoSEQ multiplex PCR, and the TCRdb table lists in-frame clones only, not all of them. The sample holds over 60,000 clones, approximately 82% seen once. The sample consisted of CD4+ or CD8+ T cells sorted from blood, taken in a trial of the OX40 agonist ivuxolimab. These receptors were taken from an adult with an advanced solid tumor such as melanoma, head and neck, liver or kidney cancer.

V gene TRBV5-4 combines with J gene TRBJ1-2; D is unclear. The CDR3 is 13 residues long. V lost 0 bases and J lost 3, with 6 bases in between. Germline CDR1 reads SGHNT; CDR2 reads YYREEE (reference sequence). CDR3 sequence: CASSLEVDYGYTF. CDR3 DNA sequence: TGTGCCAGCAGCTTGGAGGTGGACTATGGCTACACCTTC.

The chain uses TRBV4-2 and TRBJ1-4; D gene uncertain. CDR1 and CDR2 (germline): LGHNA, YNFKEQ. The length of the CDR3 is 13 residues. V was trimmed by 1 base and J by 4 bases, leaving 4 bases between them. The DNA of the CDR3 is TGTGCCAGCAGCCAAGGAAATAATGAAAAACTGTTTTTT. It encodes CASSQGNNEKLFF.

This chain joins TRBV6-1 and TRBJ1-1; the match to TRBD1 covers 10 bases. After removal of 6 bases from V and 3 bases from J, the junction contained 7 bases not matched to a gene. CDR1 is MNHNS, CDR2 SASEGT, per germline. CDR3 length: 15 amino acids. The CDR3 protein is CASRMGGQGYTEAFF. CDR3 sequence (DNA): TGTGCCAGCAGGATGGGGGGACAGGGGTACACTGAAGCTTTCTTT.

The chain joins TRBV4-3 to TRBJ1-3, with TRBD1 matching over 8 bases. V lost 1 base and J lost 1; bases outside the gene matches: 3. The CDR3 runs to 16 residues. Germline V CDR1 and CDR2: LGHNA, YSLEER. The CDR3 region is CASSQGTGTSGNTIYF. The CDR3, as DNA: TGCGCCAGCAGCCAAGGGACAGGGACTTCTGGAAACACCATATATTTT.

V gene TRBV12-5 combines with J gene TRBJ1-1; the D gene is possibly TRBD1 (5 bases). The V end was cut by 1 base, the J end by 4 bases, with 7 bases between. The CDR3 has 13 residues. Per the germline V gene, CDR1 is LGHNT and CDR2 is FRNRAP. The CDR3 nucleotides read TGTGCTAGTGGTTTGGGGGGGAGCACTGAAGCTTTCTTT. Translated, it gives CASGLGGSTEAFF.

The J gene is TRBJ1-2, the V gene TRBV18; no clear D gene. Germline lookup yields CDR1 KGHSH and CDR2 LQKENI. The V gene lost 2 bases and the J gene lost 4 bases, with 14 bases spanning the gap. The CDR3 loop spans 15 amino acids. The CDR3 DNA is TGTGCCAGCTCACCATCTTTTGGCGGCGGCTATGGCTACACCTTC. Translating it yields CASSPSFGGGYGYTF.

The chain has TRBV21-1 and TRBJ1-3. TRBV21-1 is a pseudogene. The CDR3 runs 15 residues. CDR3 region: CASSKVRGEGNTIYF. CDR3 in DNA: TGTGCCAGCAGCAAAGTAAGGGGGGAAGGAAACACCATATATTTT.

As DNA, the CDR3 is TGTGCCAGCAGGACCGACAGGGGAGGGGTGAGGCAGTTCTTC. Protein: CASRTDRGGVRQFF. V is TRBV28 and J is TRBJ2-1; D might be TRBD1 (8 bases). Trimming took 6 bases from V and 12 from J, leaving 21 bases between them. CDR1 MDHEN and CDR2 SYDVKM come from the germline V gene. The CDR3 covers 14 residues. The whole variable domain, filled in from reference TRBV28 and TRBJ2-1, reads DVKVTQSSRYLVKRTGEKVFLECVQDMDHENMFWYRQDPGLGLRLIYFSYDVKMKEKGDIPEGYSVSREKKERFSLILESASTNQTSMYLCASRTDRGGVRQFFGPGTRLTVL.

V and J are TRBV6-6 and TRBJ1-1; tentatively, D is TRBD1 (6 bases). This CDR3 region has 15 residues. Germline V CDR1 and CDR2: MNHNY, SVGAGI (reference sequence). V was cut by 7 bases and J by 5 bases, with 20 bases left in between. The CDR3 nucleotides are TGTGCCAGCAAGACAAGAGGCAGGGGTTGGACTGAAGCTTTCTTT. Residues: CASKTRGRGWTEAFF.

This chain uses TRBV2 with TRBJ1-5; D gene uncertain. This CDR3 region has 16 residues. The V end lost 1 base, the J end lost 1 base, and 11 bases lay between the germline ends. The germline V gene encodes CDR1 SNHLY and CDR2 FYNNEI. CDR3 residues: CASSEESGGSNQPQHF. The CDR3 nucleotides are TGTGCCAGCAGTGAAGAGAGCGGAGGGAGCAATCAGCCCCAGCATTTT.